The rows below give T cell receptor beta chains drawn from one sample of a study of OX40 agonist ivuxolimab in advanced cancers. Data came from immunoSEQ multiplex PCR; TCRdb stores just in-frame clones and leaves some out. Here the sample spans around 80,000 clones, about 80% being singletons. The sample here was CD4+ or CD8+ T cells sorted from blood, taken in a trial of the OX40 agonist ivuxolimab. Source of these receptors: an adult with an advanced solid tumor such as melanoma, head and neck, liver or kidney cancer. CDR3s include the opening cysteine and the closing phenylalanine or tryptophan. The D gene is left open where the match is weak. Rows give clone size only sometimes, using once, few, many, or a class for an expanded clone.

>.|TRBJ2-5|TRBV7-9|.
CASSFTQTEETQYF
TGTGCCAGCAGCTTTACCCAGACGGAAGAGACCCAGTACTTC
>.|TRBJ1-3|TRBV6-1|.
CASSVPGGNTIYF
TGTGCCAGCAGTGTCCCGGGGGGAAACACCATATATTTT
>.|TRBJ2-2|TRBV27|.
CASSPDRLGRAGELFF
TGTGCCAGCAGTCCCGACCGATTGGGGCGGGCCGGGGAGCTGTTTTTT
>.|TRBJ1-2|TRBV27|TRBD1
CASSLSQRGPDYGYTF
TGTGCCAGCAGTTTATCTCAGAGGGGGCCTGACTATGGCTACACCTTC
>.|TRBJ2-5|TRBV5-1|TRBD2
CASSSGLAGKETQYF
TGCGCCAGCAGCTCGGGACTAGCGGGGAAAGAGACCCAGTACTTC
>once|TRBJ2-7|TRBV29-1|.
CSIGRTLSSYEQYF
TGCAGCATCGGAAGGACATTGAGCTCCTACGAGCAGTACTTC
>.|TRBJ2-5|TRBV18|.
CASSTYQETQYF
TGTGCCAGCTCAACCTACCAAGAGACCCAGTACTTC
>few|TRBJ2-2|TRBV2|TRBD1
CASRQGSTGELFF
TGTGCCAGCAGACAGGGGAGCACCGGGGAGCTGTTTTTT
>.|TRBJ1-3|TRBV5-4|.
CASSLDGAGNTIYF
TGTGCCAGCAGCTTGGACGGCGCTGGAAACACCATATATTTT
>.|TRBJ1-4|TRBV6-5|.
CASSLVDEKLFF
TGTGCCAGCAGTTTGGTTGATGAAAAACTGTTTTTT
>.|TRBJ1-2|TRBV19|.
CASKGSGTPYGYTF
TGTGCCAGTAAGGGATCCGGGACACCCTATGGCTACACCTTC
>.|TRBJ1-1|TRBV30|TRBD1
CAWSVRVGGQGGTEAFF
TGTGCCTGGAGTGTAAGAGTCGGAGGACAGGGGGGGACTGAAGCTTTCTTT
>.|TRBJ2-3|TRBV28|.
CASSIGPRTDTQYF
TGTGCCAGCAGTATAGGGCCTCGCACAGATACGCAGTATTTT
>.|TRBJ2-3|TRBV5-4|.
CASMRESTDTQYF
TGTGCCAGCATGCGAGAATCCACAGATACGCAGTATTTT
>.|TRBJ2-5|TRBV19|.
CASSIDLRGQETQYF
TGTGCCAGTAGTATAGATTTAAGGGGTCAAGAGACCCAGTACTTC
>.|TRBJ1-4|TRBV5-1|.
CASSDRVNEKLFF
TGCGCCAGCAGCGACCGGGTTAATGAAAAACTGTTTTTT
>few|TRBJ1-5|TRBV19|.
CASSMAGNNQPQHF
TGTGCCAGTAGTATGGCAGGGAACAATCAGCCCCAGCATTTT
>.|TRBJ1-3|TRBV7-8|.
CASSLDRERTIYF
TGTGCCAGCAGCTTAGACAGGGAGCGCACCATATATTTT
>.|TRBJ2-1|TRBV5-1|TRBD1
CASSPQGANEQFF
TGCGCCAGCAGCCCTCAGGGGGCCAATGAGCAGTTCTTC
>once|TRBJ1-2|TRBV11-2|.
CASSLDGSWAYGYTF
TGTGCCAGCAGCTTAGATGGCAGTTGGGCCTATGGCTACACCTTC
>few|TRBJ1-2|TRBV4-3|TRBD1
CASSQVGQGYGYTF
TGCGCCAGCAGCCAAGTTGGACAGGGCTATGGCTACACCTTC
>.|TRBJ1-1|TRBV7-2|.
CASSSGRFEAFF
TGTGCCAGCAGCTCCGGACGGTTTGAAGCTTTCTTT
>.|TRBJ2-7|TRBV7-2|TRBD2
CASSAPSGGTMYEQYF
TGTGCCAGCAGCGCGCCTAGCGGGGGGACGATGTACGAGCAGTACTTC
>few|TRBJ1-3|TRBV4-3|.
CASSQVWQGGNTIYF
TGCGCCAGCAGCCAAGTTTGGCAGGGGGGAAACACCATATATTTT
>.|TRBJ2-1|TRBV28|.
CASTPVGFYNEQFF
TGTGCCAGCACCCCGGTAGGGTTCTACAATGAGCAGTTCTTC
>.|TRBJ2-7|TRBV6-5|TRBD1
CASSKRQGSSYEQYF
TGTGCCAGCAGTAAAAGACAGGGGAGCTCCTACGAGCAGTACTTC
>.|TRBJ2-3|TRBV29-1|.
CSHGTFSTDTQYF
TGCAGCCACGGGACTTTTAGCACAGATACGCAGTATTTT
>.|TRBJ2-5|TRBV11-2|.
CASSLAREETQYF
TGTGCCAGCAGCTTAGCCAGGGAAGAGACCCAGTACTTC
>.|TRBJ1-2|TRBV7-9|.
CASSFTGGGYGYTF
TGTGCCAGCAGCTTCACTGGGGGGGGCTATGGCTACACCTTC
>.|TRBJ1-3|TRBV5-6|.
CASNNWGTGNTIYF
TGTGCCAGCAACAATTGGGGTACCGGAAACACCATATATTTT
>.|TRBJ2-4|TRBV7-9|.
CASSLGGSAKNIQYF
TGTGCCAGCAGCTTAGGGGGATCAGCCAAAAACATTCAGTACTTC
>.|TRBJ1-5|TRBV4-1|.
CASSQVGGPRNQPQHF
TGCGCCAGCAGCCAAGTAGGGGGACCACGGAATCAGCCCCAGCATTTT
>.|TRBJ1-5|TRBV5-8|TRBD1
CASRNRGAQPQHF
TGTGCCAGCAGGAACAGGGGGGCCCAGCCCCAGCATTTT
>once|TRBJ2-3|TRBV7-9|TRBD2
CASSSLAGKSTDTQYF
TGTGCCAGCAGCTCCTTAGCGGGGAAGAGCACAGATACGCAGTATTTT
>.|TRBJ2-2|TRBV21-1|.
CASSKKPTINRAAGELFF
TGTGCCAGCAGCAAAAAGCCAACAATTAACAGGGCGGCCGGGGAGCTGTTTTTT
>.|TRBJ1-3|TRBV29-1|.
CSGSTGSDTIYF
TGCAGCGGTAGCACCGGCAGCGACACCATATATTTT
>.|TRBJ1-2|TRBV19|.
CASSNLQGRYGYTF
TGTGCCAGTAGTAATTTGCAGGGCCGCTATGGCTACACCTTC
>.|TRBJ2-7|TRBV7-2|.
CASSLEGPYYEQYF
TGTGCCAGCAGCTTAGAGGGTCCCTACTACGAGCAGTACTTC
>.|TRBJ2-3|TRBV6-6|.
CASSYPGPNTDTQYF
TGTGCCAGCAGTTATCCGGGACCGAACACAGATACGCAGTATTTT
>.|TRBJ2-5|TRBV28|.
CASSSRAGQETQYF
TGTGCCAGCAGTTCGAGGGCAGGCCAAGAGACCCAGTACTTC
>.|TRBJ2-2|TRBV28|.
CASRMTANTGELFF
TGTGCCAGCAGGATGACAGCGAACACCGGGGAGCTGTTTTTT
>.|TRBJ2-6|TRBV28|.
CASSLAGANVLTF
TGTGCCAGCAGTTTGGCTGGGGCCAACGTCCTGACTTTC
>.|TRBJ1-6|TRBV25-1|TRBD1
CASRRQGDNSPLHF
TGTGCCAGCCGAAGACAGGGGGATAATTCACCCCTCCACTTT
>.|TRBJ1-3|TRBV9|.
CASSVEVLGSSGNTIYF
TGTGCCAGCAGCGTAGAAGTTTTGGGGAGCTCTGGAAACACCATATATTTT
>.|TRBJ1-2|TRBV6-5|TRBD1
CASSPGTGNGYTF
TGTGCCAGCAGTCCCGGGACAGGGAATGGCTACACCTTC
>.|TRBJ2-2|TRBV5-6|TRBD1
CASSYYRGNTGELFF
TGTGCCAGCAGCTACTACAGGGGTAACACCGGGGAGCTGTTTTTT
>.|TRBJ1-2|TRBV5-6|.
CASSLFGPNGYTF
TGTGCCAGCAGCTTGTTTGGTCCTAATGGCTACACCTTC
>.|TRBJ2-7|TRBV29-1|.
CSVVFRVGTYEQYF
TGCAGCGTTGTATTCAGGGTTGGGACCTACGAGCAGTACTTC
>.|TRBJ2-5|TRBV21-1|.
CASSKVVGLSQETQYF
TGTGCCAGCAGCAAAGTAGTCGGACTCTCTCAAGAGACCCAGTACTTC
>.|TRBJ2-7|TRBV18|.
CASSPQEGDYEQYF
TGTGCCAGCTCACCCCAAGAAGGGGACTACGAGCAGTACTTC
>.|TRBJ1-1|TRBV6-5|TRBD1
CASRERQGVNTEAFF
TGTGCCAGCAGAGAACGACAGGGGGTGAACACTGAAGCTTTCTTT
>.|TRBJ1-1|TRBV7-6|.
CASSRGEDTEAFF
TGTGCCAGCAGCCGGGGGGAAGACACTGAAGCTTTCTTT
>.|TRBJ1-5|TRBV18|TRBD1
CASSPGTGLNQPQHF
TGTGCCAGCTCACCGGGGACAGGGCTGAATCAGCCCCAGCATTTT
>few|TRBJ1-6|TRBV7-9|.
CASSDQQGGSYNSPLHF
TGTGCCAGCAGCGATCAACAAGGAGGGTCCTATAATTCACCCCTCCACTTT